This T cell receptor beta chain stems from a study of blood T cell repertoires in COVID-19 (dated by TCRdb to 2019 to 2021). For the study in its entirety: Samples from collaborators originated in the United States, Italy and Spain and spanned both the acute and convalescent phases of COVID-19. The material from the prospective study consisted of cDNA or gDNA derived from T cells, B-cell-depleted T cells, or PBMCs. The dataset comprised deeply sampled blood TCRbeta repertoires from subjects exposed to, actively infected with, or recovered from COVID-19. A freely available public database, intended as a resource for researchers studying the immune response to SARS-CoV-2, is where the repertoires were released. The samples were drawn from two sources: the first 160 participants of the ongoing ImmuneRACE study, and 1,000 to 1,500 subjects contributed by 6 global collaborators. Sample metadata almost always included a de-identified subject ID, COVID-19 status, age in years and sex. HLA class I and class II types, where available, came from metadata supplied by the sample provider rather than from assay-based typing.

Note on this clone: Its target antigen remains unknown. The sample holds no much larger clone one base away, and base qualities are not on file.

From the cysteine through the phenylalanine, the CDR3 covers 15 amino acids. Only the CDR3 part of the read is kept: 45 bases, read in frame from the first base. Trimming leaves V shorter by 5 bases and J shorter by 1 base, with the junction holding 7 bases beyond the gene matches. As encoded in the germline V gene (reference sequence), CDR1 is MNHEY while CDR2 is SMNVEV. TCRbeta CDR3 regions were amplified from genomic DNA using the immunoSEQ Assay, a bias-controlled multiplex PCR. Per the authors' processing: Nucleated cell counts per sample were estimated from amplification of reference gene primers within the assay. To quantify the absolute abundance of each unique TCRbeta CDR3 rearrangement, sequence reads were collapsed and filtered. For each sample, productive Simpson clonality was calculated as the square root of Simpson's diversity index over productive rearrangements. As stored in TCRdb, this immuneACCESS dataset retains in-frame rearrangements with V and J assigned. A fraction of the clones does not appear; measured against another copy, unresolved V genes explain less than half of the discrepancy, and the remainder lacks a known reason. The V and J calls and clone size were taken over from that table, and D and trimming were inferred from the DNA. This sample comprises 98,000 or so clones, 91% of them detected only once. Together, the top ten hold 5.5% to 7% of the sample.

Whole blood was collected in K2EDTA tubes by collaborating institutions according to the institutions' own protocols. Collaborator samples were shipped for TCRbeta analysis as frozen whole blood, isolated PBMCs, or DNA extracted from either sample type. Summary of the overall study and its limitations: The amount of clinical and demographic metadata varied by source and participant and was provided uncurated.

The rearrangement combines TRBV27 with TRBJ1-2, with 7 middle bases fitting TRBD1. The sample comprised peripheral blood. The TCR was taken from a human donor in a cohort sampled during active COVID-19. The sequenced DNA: TGTGCCAGCAGTCTGACAGGGCTCTTTAACTATGGCTACACCTTC. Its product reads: CASSLTGLFNYGYTF.